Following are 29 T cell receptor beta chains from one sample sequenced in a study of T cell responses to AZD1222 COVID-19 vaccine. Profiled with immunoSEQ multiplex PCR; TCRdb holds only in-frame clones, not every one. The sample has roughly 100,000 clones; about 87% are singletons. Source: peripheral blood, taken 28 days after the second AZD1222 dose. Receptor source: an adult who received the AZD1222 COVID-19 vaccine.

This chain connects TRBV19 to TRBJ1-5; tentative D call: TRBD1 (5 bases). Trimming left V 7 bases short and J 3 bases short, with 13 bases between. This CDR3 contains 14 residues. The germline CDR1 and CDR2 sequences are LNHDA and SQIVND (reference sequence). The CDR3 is CASTIRGFNQPQHF. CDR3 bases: TGTGCCAGTACTATTAGGGGCTTCAATCAGCCCCAGCATTTT.

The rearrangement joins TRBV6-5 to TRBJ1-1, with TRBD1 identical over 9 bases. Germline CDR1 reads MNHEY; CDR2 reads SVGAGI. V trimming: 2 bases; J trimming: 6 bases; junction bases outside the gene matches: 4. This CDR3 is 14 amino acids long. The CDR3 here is CASSYQGTGPEAFF. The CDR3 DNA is TGTGCCAGCAGTTACCAGGGGACAGGGCCTGAAGCTTTCTTT.

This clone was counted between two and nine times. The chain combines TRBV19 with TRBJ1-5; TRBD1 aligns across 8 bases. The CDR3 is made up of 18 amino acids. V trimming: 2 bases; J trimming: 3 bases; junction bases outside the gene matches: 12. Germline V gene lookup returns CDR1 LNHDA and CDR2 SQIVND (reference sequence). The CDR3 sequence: CASSILNPQGVHNQPQHF. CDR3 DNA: TGTGCCAGTAGTATACTTAATCCACAGGGGGTACACAATCAGCCCCAGCATTTT.

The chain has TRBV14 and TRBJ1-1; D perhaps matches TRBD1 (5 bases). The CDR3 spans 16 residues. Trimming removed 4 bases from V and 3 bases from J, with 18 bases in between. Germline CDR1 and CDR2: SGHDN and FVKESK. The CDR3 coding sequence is TGTGCCAGCAGCCGCGAGGGGTGGCGCTTGGACACTGAAGCTTTCTTT. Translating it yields CASSREGWRLDTEAFF.

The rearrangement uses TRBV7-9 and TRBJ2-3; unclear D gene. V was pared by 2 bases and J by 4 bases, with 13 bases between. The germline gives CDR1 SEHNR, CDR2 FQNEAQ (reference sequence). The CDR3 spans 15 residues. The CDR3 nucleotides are TGTGCCAGCAGCTTATCCCGTTCCCCCGCAGATACGCAGTATTTT. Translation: CASSLSRSPADTQYF.

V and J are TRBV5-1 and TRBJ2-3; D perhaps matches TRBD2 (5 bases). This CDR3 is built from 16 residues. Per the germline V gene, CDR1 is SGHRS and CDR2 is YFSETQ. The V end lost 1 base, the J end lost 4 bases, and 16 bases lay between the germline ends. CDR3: CASSLTSAGSSDTQYF. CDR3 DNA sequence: TGCGCCAGCAGCTTGACTTCCGCGGGTTCGTCAGATACGCAGTATTTT. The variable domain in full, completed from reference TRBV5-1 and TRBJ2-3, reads KAGVTQTPRYLIKTRGQQVTLSCSPISGHRSVSWYQQTPGQGLQFLFEYFSETQRNKGNFPGRFSGRQFSNSRSEMNVSTLELGDSALYLCASSLTSAGSSDTQYFGPGTRLTVL.

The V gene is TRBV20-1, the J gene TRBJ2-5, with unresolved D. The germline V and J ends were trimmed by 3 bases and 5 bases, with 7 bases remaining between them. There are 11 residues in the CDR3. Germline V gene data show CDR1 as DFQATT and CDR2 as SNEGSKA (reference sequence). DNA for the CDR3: TGCAGTGCTAGTGGTACGGAGACCCAGTACTTC. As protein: CSASGTETQYF.

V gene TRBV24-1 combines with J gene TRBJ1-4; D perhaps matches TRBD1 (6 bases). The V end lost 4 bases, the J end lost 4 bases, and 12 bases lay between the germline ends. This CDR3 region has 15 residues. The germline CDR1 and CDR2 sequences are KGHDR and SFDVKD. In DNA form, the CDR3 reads TGTGCCACCAGTGACGCGAAACAGGGTAATGAAAAACTGTTTTTT. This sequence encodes CATSDAKQGNEKLFF.

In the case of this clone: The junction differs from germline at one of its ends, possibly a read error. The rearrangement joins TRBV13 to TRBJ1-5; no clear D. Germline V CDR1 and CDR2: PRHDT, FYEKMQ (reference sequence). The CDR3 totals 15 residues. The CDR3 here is CASSLGVHSNQSQHF. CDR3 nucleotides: TGTGCCAGCAGCTTAGGGGTTCATAGCAATCAGTCCCAGCATTTT.

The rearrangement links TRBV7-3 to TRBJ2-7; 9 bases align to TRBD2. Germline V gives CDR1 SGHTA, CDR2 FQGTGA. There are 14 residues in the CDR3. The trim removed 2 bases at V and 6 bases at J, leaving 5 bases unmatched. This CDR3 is CASSLLAGVGEQYF. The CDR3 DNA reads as TGTGCCAGCAGCTTATTAGCGGGAGTGGGCGAGCAGTACTTC. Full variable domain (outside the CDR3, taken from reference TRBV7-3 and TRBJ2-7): GAGVSQTPSNKVTEKGKYVELRCDPISGHTALYWYRQSLGQGPEFLIYFQGTGAADDSGLPNDRFFAVRPEGSVSTLKIQRTERGDSAVYLCASSLLAGVGEQYFGPGTRLTVT.

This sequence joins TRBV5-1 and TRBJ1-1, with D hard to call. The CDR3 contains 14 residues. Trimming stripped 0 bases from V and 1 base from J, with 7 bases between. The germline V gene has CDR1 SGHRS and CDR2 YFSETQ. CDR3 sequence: CASSLDSSNTEAFF. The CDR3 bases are TGCGCCAGCAGCTTGGATTCATCGAACACTGAAGCTTTCTTT. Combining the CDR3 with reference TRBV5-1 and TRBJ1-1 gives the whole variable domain KAGVTQTPRYLIKTRGQQVTLSCSPISGHRSVSWYQQTPGQGLQFLFEYFSETQRNKGNFPGRFSGRQFSNSRSEMNVSTLELGDSALYLCASSLDSSNTEAFFGQGTRLTVV.

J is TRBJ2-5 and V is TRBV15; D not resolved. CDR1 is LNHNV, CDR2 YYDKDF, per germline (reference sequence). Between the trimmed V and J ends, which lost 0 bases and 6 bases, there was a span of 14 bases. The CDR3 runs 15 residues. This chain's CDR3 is CATSRDQAARQTQYF. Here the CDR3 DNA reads TGTGCCACCAGCAGAGATCAGGCGGCTCGACAGACCCAGTACTTC.

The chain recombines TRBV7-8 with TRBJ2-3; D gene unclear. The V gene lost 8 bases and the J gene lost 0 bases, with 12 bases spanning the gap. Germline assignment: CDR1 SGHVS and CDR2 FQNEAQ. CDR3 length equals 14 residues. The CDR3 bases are TGTGCCAGCTCCCCGGCAGCGAGCACAGATACGCAGTATTTT. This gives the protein CASSPAASTDTQYF.

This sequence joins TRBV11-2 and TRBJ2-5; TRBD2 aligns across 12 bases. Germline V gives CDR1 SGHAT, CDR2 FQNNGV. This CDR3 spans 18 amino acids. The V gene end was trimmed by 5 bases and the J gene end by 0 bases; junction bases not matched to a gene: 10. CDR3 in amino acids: CASSPRLAGAKYQETQYF. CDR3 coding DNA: TGTGCCAGCAGCCCCCGACTAGCGGGGGCCAAGTACCAAGAGACCCAGTACTTC.

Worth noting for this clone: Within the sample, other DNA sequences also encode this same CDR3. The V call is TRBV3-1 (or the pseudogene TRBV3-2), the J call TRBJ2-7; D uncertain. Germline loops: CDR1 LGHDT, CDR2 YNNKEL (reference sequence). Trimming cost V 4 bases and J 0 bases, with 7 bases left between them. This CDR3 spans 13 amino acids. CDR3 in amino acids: CASSPGPSYEQYF. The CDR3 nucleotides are TGTGCCAGCAGCCCAGGACCCTCCTACGAGCAGTACTTC.

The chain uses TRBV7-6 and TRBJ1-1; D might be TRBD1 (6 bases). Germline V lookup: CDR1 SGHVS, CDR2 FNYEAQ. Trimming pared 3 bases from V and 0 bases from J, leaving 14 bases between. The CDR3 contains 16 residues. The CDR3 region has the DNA TGTGCCAGCAGCTTTCTCTCGGGGGCTCTGAACACTGAAGCTTTCTTT. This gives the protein CASSFLSGALNTEAFF.

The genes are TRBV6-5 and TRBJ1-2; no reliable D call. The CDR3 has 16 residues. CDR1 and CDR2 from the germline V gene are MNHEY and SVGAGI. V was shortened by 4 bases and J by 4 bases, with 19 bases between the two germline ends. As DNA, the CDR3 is TGTGCCAGCAGTTCCCGGACGGAGCTCCCTTCCTATGGCTACACCTTC. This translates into CASSSRTELPSYGYTF.

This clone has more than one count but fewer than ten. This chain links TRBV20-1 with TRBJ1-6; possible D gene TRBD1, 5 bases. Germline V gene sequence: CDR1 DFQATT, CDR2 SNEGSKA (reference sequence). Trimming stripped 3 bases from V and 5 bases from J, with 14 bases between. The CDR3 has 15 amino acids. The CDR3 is CSASRQRPDNSPLHF. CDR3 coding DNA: TGCAGTGCTAGTAGACAGCGCCCGGATAATTCACCCCTCCACTTT.

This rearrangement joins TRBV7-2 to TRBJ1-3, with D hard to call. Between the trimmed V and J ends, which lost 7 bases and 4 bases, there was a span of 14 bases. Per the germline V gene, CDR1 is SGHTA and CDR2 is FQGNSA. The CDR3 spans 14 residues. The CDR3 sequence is CASTVPRPGNTIYF. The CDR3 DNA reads TGTGCCAGCACCGTTCCCAGGCCAGGAAACACCATATATTTT.

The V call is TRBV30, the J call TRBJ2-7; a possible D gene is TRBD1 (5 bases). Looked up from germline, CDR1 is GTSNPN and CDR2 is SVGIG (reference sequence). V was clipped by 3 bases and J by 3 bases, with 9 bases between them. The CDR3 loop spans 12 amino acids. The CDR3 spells CAWRPGLYEQYF. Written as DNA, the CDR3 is TGTGCCTGGAGGCCAGGGCTCTACGAGCAGTACTTC. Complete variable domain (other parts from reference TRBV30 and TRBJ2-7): SQTIHQWPATLVQPVGSPLSLECTVEGTSNPNLYWYRQAAGRGLQLLFYSVGIGQISSEVPQNLSASRPQDRQFILSSKKLLLSDSGFYLCAWRPGLYEQYFGPGTRLTVT.

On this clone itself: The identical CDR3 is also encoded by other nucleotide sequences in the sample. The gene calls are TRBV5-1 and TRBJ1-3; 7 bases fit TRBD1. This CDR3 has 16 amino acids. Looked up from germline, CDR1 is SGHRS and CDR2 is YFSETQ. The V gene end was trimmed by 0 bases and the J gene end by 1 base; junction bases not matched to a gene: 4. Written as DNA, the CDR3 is TGCGCCAGCAGCTTGGCAGGGGGATTATCTGGAAACACCATATATTTT. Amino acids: CASSLAGGLSGNTIYF.

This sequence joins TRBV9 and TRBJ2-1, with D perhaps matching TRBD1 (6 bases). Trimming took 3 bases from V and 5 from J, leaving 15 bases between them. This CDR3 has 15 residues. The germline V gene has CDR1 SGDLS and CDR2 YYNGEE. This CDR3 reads CASSAGTLGNNEQFF. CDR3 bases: TGTGCCAGCAGCGCAGGGACATTGGGCAACAATGAGCAGTTCTTC.

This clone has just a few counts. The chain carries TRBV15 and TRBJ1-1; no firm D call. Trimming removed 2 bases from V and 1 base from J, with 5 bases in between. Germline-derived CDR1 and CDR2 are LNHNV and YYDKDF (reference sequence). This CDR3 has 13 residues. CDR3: CATSRQRNTEAFF. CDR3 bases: TGTGCCACCAGCAGACAGAGGAACACTGAAGCTTTCTTT.

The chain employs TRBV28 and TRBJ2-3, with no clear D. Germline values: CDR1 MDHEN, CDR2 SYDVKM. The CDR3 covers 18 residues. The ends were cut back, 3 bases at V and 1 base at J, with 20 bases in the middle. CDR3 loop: CASSFLALPADRTDTQYF. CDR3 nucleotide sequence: TGTGCCAGCAGTTTTCTGGCCCTCCCCGCCGACCGCACAGATACGCAGTATTTT.

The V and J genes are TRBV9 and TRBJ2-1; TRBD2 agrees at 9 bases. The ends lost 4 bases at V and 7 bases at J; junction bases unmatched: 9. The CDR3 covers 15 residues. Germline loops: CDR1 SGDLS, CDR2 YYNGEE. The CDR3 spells CASSPRPSGVNEQFF. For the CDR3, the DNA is TGTGCCAGCAGCCCACGGCCTAGCGGGGTGAATGAGCAGTTCTTC.

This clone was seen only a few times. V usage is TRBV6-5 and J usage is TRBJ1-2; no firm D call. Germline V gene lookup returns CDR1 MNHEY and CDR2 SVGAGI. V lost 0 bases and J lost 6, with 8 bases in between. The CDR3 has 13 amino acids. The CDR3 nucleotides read TGTGCCAGCAGTTACTCGATGGGGAATGGCTACACCTTC. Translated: CASSYSMGNGYTF.

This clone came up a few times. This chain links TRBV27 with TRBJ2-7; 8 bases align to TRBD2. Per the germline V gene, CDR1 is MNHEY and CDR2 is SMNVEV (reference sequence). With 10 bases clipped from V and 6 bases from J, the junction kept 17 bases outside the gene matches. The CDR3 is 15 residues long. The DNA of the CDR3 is TGTGCCACCAAGATTAGGGGACTAGGCCCCTCCGAGCAGTACTTC. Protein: CATKIRGLGPSEQYF.

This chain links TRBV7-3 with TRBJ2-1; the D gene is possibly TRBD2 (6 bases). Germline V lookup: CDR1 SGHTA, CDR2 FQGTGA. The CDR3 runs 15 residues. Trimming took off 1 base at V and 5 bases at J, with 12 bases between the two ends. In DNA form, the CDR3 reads TGTGCCAGCAGCTTAATAAGGAGACTAGACAATGAGCAGTTCTTC. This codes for CASSLIRRLDNEQFF.

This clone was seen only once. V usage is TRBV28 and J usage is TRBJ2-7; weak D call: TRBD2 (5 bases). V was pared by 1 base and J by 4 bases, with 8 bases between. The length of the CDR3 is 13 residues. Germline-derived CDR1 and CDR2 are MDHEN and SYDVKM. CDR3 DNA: TGTGCCAGCAGTTTATTGGGAGCTTACGAGCAGTACTTC. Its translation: CASSLLGAYEQYF.